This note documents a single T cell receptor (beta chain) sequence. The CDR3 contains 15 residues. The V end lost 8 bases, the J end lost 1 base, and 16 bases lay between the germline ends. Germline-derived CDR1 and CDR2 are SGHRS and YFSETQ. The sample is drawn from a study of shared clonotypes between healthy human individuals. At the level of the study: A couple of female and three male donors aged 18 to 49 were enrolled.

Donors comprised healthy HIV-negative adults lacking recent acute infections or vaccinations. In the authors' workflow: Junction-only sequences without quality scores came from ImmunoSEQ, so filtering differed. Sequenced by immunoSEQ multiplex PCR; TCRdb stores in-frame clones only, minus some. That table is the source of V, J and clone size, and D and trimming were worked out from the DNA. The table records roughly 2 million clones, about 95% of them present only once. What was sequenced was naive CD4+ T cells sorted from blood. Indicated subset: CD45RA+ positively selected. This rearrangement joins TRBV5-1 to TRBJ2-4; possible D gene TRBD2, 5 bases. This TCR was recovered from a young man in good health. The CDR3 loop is CASSVSREAKNIQYF. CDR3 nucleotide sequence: TGCGCCAGTAGCGTCAGCCGAGAGGCCAAAAACATTCAGTACTTC.